The 8 T cell receptor beta chains listed next were all sequenced from one sample in a study of radiotherapy plus CTLA-4 blockade in lung cancer. Using immunoSEQ multiplex PCR, the repertoire was profiled, and TCRdb retains in-frame clones only, with some absent. The sample carries around 70,000 clones, 65% to 85% recorded once. Specimen: peripheral blood, collected from a patient treated with radiotherapy plus ipilimumab. These TCRs come from a human donor with non-small cell lung cancer whose response to radiotherapy plus ipilimumab could not be evaluated. Some clones in this sample may be carry-over from other donors' samples.

This chain links TRBV27 with TRBJ2-7; 10 nucleotides line up with TRBD1. Germline V gene lookup returns CDR1 MNHEY and CDR2 SMNVEV (reference sequence). The V and J ends lost 3 bases and 4 bases, in that order; junction bases with no gene match: 6. The CDR3 length is 15 residues. Written as DNA, the CDR3 is TGTGCCAGCAGTTTCTCGACAGGGGGCATTTACGAGCAGTACTTC. Translation: CASSFSTGGIYEQYF.

This clone has just a few counts. The rearrangement links TRBV7-9 to TRBJ2-1; 9 bases map to TRBD1. The CDR3 runs 15 residues. Germline assignment: CDR1 SEHNR and CDR2 FQNEAQ (reference sequence). With V trimmed by 5 bases and J by 8 bases, 10 bases remained unmatched. The CDR3 reads CASSHRDRAWDEQFF. The CDR3 DNA is TGTGCCAGCAGCCATCGGGACAGGGCGTGGGATGAGCAGTTCTTC.

V and J are TRBV11-2 and TRBJ2-7; 7 bases match TRBD1. The V and J ends lost 5 bases and 2 bases, in that order; junction bases with no gene match: 3. This CDR3 comprises 13 residues. In germline, CDR1 is SGHAT, CDR2 FQNNGV. The CDR3 reads CASSLTGAYEQYF. For the CDR3, the DNA is TGTGCCAGCAGCCTTACAGGGGCCTACGAGCAGTACTTC.

The chain joins TRBV19 to TRBJ1-5; TRBD1 agrees at 8 bases. The CDR3 covers 18 residues. From germline, CDR1 is LNHDA and CDR2 SQIVND (reference sequence). Trimming took 5 bases from V and 1 from J; bases not matched to a gene: 13. The CDR3 sequence: CASSPPRTGQGSNQPQHF. The CDR3 nucleotides are TGTGCCAGTAGTCCCCCCCGGACAGGGCAAGGGAGCAATCAGCCCCAGCATTTT.

This chain connects TRBV5-1 to TRBJ2-3; weak D call: TRBD1 (5 bases). This CDR3 has 12 residues. Germline CDR1 is SGHRS and CDR2 is YFSETQ. The ends were cut back, 2 bases at V and 6 bases at J, with 7 bases in the middle. Here the CDR3 reads CASSFQGDTQYF. DNA of the CDR3: TGCGCCAGCAGCTTCCAGGGCGATACGCAGTATTTT. Supplemented by reference TRBV5-1 and TRBJ2-3, the full variable domain reads KAGVTQTPRYLIKTRGQQVTLSCSPISGHRSVSWYQQTPGQGLQFLFEYFSETQRNKGNFPGRFSGRQFSNSRSEMNVSTLELGDSALYLCASSFQGDTQYFGPGTRLTVL.

This clone has a handful of counts. The chain has TRBV5-1 and TRBJ2-1; the match to TRBD2 covers 8 bases. Germline CDR1 reads SGHRS; CDR2 reads YFSETQ. This CDR3 region has 16 residues. Trimming at V came to 0 bases and at J to 0 bases, leaving 2 bases not matched to a gene. For the CDR3, the DNA is TGCGCCAGCAGCTTGGCCGGGGGGGTCTCCTACAATGAGCAGTTCTTC. This codes for CASSLAGGVSYNEQFF.

The V gene is TRBV7-9, the J gene TRBJ1-3; TRBD1 matches 7 bases. The germline V gene has CDR1 SEHNR and CDR2 FQNEAQ (reference sequence). The CDR3 has 18 residues. V lost 4 bases, J lost 2 bases, and 14 bases stayed unmatched. DNA of the CDR3: TGTGCCAGCAGCTCCCTACAGACCGACAGGGTGGCTGGAAACACCATATATTTT. Its protein is CASSSLQTDRVAGNTIYF.

This clone appeared once. This chain uses TRBV5-6 with TRBJ2-2, with 8 bases lining up with TRBD1. Looked up from germline, CDR1 is SGHDT and CDR2 is YYEEEE. The CDR3 is 15 amino acids. The trim removed 6 bases at V and 3 bases at J, leaving 7 bases unmatched. For the CDR3, the DNA is TGTGCCAGCATCAGCCCGACAGGGGACACCGGGGAGCTGTTTTTT. Protein product: CASISPTGDTGELFF.